The clone carrying this T cell receptor beta chain was counted ten times or more. Its antigen is still unknown. Drawn at first hyperthyroidism diagnosis, the blood sample preceded any ophthalmopathy symptoms. The CDR3 is 15 residues long. V dropped 2 bases and J dropped 4; count of bases not matched to a gene: 6. Germline V CDR1 and CDR2: SGHRS, YFSETQ. These data originate in a study of T cells in Graves' hyperthyroidism and ophthalmopathy. The study, taken as a whole, reports: Researchers found most expanded thyroid clonotypes above 0.001 in blood as well. Before onset, by a median of approximately 6.2 months, the model predicted ophthalmopathy.

Amplification of TCR beta CDR3 regions used RNA as the template. First-round RT-PCR targeting the TCR CDR3 was performed with the HTBI primer set. TCRdb re-derived calls from the multiplex PCR reads in MiXCR, one entry per CDR3 protein. The repertoire includes 280,000 or so distinct CDR3 sequences, about 16% of them detected once, and 30% to 35% sits in the top ten. The TCR originated in a woman in her forties or fifties with Graves' hyperthyroidism that later progressed to Graves' ophthalmopathy. The rearrangement joins TRBV5-1 to TRBJ1-2; TRBD1 aligns across 9 bases. The specimen sequenced was blood. The CDR3 region is CASSFGGQGSYGYTF. The CDR3 DNA is TGCGCCAGCAGCTTCGGCGGACAGGGGAGCTATGGCTACACCTTC.